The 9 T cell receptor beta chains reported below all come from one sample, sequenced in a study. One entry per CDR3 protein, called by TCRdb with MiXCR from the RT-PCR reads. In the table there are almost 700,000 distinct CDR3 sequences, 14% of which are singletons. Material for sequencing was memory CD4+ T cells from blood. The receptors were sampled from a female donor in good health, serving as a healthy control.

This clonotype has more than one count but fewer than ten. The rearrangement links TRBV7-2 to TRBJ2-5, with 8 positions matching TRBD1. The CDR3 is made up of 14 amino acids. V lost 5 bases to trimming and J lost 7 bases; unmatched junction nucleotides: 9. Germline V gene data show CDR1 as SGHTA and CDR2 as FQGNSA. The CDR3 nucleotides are TGTGCCAGCAGCCCTGGACAGGGAGATTGGACCCAGTACTTC. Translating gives CASSPGQGDWTQYF. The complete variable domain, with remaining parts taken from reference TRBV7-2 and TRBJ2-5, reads GAGVSQSPSNKVTEKGKDVELRCDPISGHTALYWYRQSLGQGLEFLIYFQGNSAPDKSGLPSDRFSAERTGGSVSTLTIQRTQQEDSAVYLCASSPGQGDWTQYFGPGTRLLVL.

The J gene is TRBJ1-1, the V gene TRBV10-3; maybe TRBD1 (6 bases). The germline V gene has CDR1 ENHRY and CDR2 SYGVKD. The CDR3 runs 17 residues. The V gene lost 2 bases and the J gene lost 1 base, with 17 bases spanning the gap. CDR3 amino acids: CAISEAMSRTANTEAFF. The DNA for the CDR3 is TGTGCCATCAGTGAGGCGATGTCACGGACAGCGAACACTGAAGCTTTCTTT.

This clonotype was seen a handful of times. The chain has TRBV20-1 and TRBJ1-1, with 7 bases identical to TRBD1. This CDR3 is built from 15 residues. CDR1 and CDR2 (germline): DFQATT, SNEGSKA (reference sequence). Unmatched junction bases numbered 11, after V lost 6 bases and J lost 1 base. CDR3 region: CSAPQGGYGNTEAFF. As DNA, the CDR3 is TGCAGTGCCCCTCAGGGGGGGTACGGGAACACTGAAGCTTTCTTT.

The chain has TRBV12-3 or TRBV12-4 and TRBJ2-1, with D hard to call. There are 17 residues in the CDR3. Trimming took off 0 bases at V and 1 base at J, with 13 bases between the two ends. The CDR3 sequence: CASSLAGGRPSYNEQFF. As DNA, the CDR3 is TGTGCCAGCAGTTTAGCGGGCGGTCGCCCTTCCTACAATGAGCAGTTCTTC.

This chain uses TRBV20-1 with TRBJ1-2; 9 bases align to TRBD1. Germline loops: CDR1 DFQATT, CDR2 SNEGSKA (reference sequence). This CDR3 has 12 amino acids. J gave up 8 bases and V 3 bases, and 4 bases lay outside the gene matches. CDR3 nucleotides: TGCAGTGCTAGGACAGGGGGTGACGGCTACACCTTC. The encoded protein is CSARTGGDGYTF.

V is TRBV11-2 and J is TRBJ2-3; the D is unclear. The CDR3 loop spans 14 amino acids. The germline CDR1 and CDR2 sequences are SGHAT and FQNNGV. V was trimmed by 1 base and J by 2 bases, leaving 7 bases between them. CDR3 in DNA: TGTGCCAGCAGCTTAGGGGCAGTCACAGATACGCAGTATTTT. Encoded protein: CASSLGAVTDTQYF.

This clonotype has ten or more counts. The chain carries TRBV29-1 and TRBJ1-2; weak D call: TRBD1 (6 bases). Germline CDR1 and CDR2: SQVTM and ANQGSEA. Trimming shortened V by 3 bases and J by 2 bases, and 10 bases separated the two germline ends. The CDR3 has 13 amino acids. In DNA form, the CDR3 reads TGCAGCGTTGAGACAGGAAAAAACTATGGCTACACCTTC. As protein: CSVETGKNYGYTF.

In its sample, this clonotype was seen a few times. The CDR3 DNA is TGTGCCAGCAGTGAAGCGCAGGAGAACTTGGGTGAGCAGTTCTTC. This sequence encodes CASSEAQENLGEQFF. The chain is built from TRBV6-1 and TRBJ2-1; no clear D. Germline assignment: CDR1 MNHNS and CDR2 SASEGT. The CDR3 has 15 residues. Between the trimmed V and J ends, which lost 0 bases and 9 bases, there was a span of 15 bases.

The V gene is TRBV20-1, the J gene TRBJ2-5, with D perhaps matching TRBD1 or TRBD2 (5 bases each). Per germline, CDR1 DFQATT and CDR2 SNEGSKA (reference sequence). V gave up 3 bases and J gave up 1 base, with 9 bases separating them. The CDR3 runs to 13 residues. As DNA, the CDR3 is TGCAGTGCTAGCGGGGCGGGCCAAGAGACCCAGTACTTC. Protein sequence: CSASGAGQETQYF.